A selection of T cell receptor beta chains follows, all from one sample in a study of cytomegalovirus exposure and HLA in healthy donors. The data were produced by immunoSEQ multiplex PCR, yet TCRdb's version contains in-frame clones alone and is incomplete. The sample carries some 120,000 clones, more than 75% recorded once. Source material: PBMCs. The source of these receptors is a man between 40 and 49 years old in good health and CMV-seronegative. Both conserved end residues are part of each CDR3. Fields, in order: D gene, V gene, clone size, J gene, CDR3 protein, CDR3 DNA. D genes are given only for firm matches. Only part of the rows carry a size: once, few, many, or a class if the clone is expanded.

>.|TRBV29-1|.|TRBJ2-7
CSVQEGSYEQYF
TGCAGCGTTCAGGAGGGCTCCTACGAGCAGTACTTC
>.|TRBV7-9|.|TRBJ1-1
CASSLVVDTEAFF
TGTGCCAGCAGCTTAGTGGTAGACACTGAAGCTTTCTTT
>.|TRBV2|.|TRBJ2-7
CASRGAYRNEQYF
TGTGCCAGCAGAGGGGCCTACAGGAACGAGCAGTACTTC
>.|TRBV7-9|.|TRBJ2-7
CASSPTLLDEQYF
TGTGCCAGCAGCCCGACACTTCTGGACGAGCAGTACTTC
>.|TRBV18|.|TRBJ1-1
CASSDRPNTEAFF
TGTGCCAGTTCAGACAGGCCGAACACTGAAGCTTTCTTT
>.|TRBV5-1|once|TRBJ2-1
CASRRDSNEQFF
TGCGCCAGCAGGAGGGACTCTAATGAGCAGTTCTTC
>TRBD2|TRBV27|.|TRBJ2-5
CASSPQRGAETQYF
TGTGCCAGCAGCCCCCAGCGGGGGGCCGAGACCCAGTACTTC
>TRBD1|TRBV4-1|.|TRBJ1-1
CASSLRQGLPSFF
TGCGCCAGCAGCCTGAGACAGGGGCTCCCCTCTTTCTTT
>TRBD1|TRBV5-6|.|TRBJ2-7
CASSPNRGQAYEQYF
TGTGCCAGCAGCCCGAACAGGGGACAGGCCTACGAGCAGTACTTC
>TRBD1|TRBV28|.|TRBJ1-1
CASSVIQGAGAFF
TGTGCCAGCAGTGTAATTCAGGGGGCAGGGGCTTTCTTT
>TRBD2|TRBV29-1|.|TRBJ2-3
CSGGLAGGPTDTQYF
TGCAGCGGCGGACTAGCGGGGGGGCCGACAGATACGCAGTATTTT
>.|TRBV21-1|once|TRBJ2-1
CASSSPTALPFYNEQFF
TGTGCCAGCAGCAGCCCGACAGCCCTACCGTTCTACAATGAGCAGTTCTTC